This T cell receptor (beta chain) was profiled in a study of glioma-infiltrating T cells. Findings and caveats of the study: Above-expected tissue-blood divergence occurred in all gliomas, most in low-grade ones. Only very few CDR3 sequences appeared in both tissue and blood.

Germline V gene sequence: CDR1 SGHTA, CDR2 FQGNSA. V was shortened by 3 bases and J by 0 bases, with 5 bases between the two germline ends. The CDR3 length is 13 residues. Amplification of TCR alpha and beta CDR3 regions from RNA used iRepertoire nested multiplex PCR. TCRdb called the multiplex PCR reads again in MiXCR, with one record for every CDR3 protein. The table lists under 150,000 distinct CDR3 sequences, 24% of them singletons. In the case of this clonotype: Antigen: not known.

The sequence came from a human donor with low-grade glioma or glioblastoma, undergoing nonglioma brain surgery, or in good health (not recorded which). The chain uses TRBV7-2 and TRBJ1-1, with unresolved D. The source material was glioma tissue, nonneoplastic brain tissue, or PBMCs (not recorded which). The CDR3 DNA reads TGTGCCAGCAGCTTCGACATGAACACTGAAGCTTTCTTT. This gives the protein CASSFDMNTEAFF.